This entry features one TCR beta chain sequence. Its specificity is unknown. The data were obtained in a study of beta chain features in type 1 diabetes. Germline CDR1 and CDR2: SGHVS and FNYEAQ. Trimming left V 3 bases short and J 4 bases short, with 9 bases between. This CDR3 comprises 13 residues. General study points: Shorter templates might be favored by PCR, equally in patients and controls.

The isolated RNA, all of it, was reverse transcribed, so expressed TCRB transcripts were what got sequenced. The method was immunoSEQ multiplex PCR; TCRdb's version includes in-frame clones alone and lacks a portion of them. The sample has 25,000 or so clones; roughly two thirds are singletons. This TCR derives from a woman in her thirties or forties in good health. The genes are TRBV7-6 and TRBJ2-5, with D hard to call. The sequencing sample was made of Tregs from blood. The CDR3 sequence: CASSFTSGETQYF. The CDR3 DNA sequence: TGTGCCAGCAGCTTTACTTCGGGAGAGACCCAGTACTTC.